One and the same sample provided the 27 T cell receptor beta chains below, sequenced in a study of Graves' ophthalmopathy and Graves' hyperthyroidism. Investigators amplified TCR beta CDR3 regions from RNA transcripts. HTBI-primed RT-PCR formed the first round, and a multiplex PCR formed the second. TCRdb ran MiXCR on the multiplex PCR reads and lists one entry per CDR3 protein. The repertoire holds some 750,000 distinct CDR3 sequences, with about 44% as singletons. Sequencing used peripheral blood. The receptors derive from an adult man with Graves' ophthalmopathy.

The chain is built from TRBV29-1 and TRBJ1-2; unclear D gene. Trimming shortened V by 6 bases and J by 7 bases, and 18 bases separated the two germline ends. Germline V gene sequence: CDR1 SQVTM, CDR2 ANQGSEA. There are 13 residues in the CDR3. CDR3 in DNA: TGCAGCGTAGTCCCGGGGTTTTTGGGTGGCTACACCTTC. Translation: CSVVPGFLGGYTF.

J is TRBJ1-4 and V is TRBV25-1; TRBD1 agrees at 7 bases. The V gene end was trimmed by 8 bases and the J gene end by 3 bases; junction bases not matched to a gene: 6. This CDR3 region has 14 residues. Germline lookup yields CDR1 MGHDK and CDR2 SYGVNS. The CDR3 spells CASVPGGANEKLFF. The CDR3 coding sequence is TGTGCCAGCGTTCCAGGGGGAGCTAATGAAAAACTGTTTTTT.

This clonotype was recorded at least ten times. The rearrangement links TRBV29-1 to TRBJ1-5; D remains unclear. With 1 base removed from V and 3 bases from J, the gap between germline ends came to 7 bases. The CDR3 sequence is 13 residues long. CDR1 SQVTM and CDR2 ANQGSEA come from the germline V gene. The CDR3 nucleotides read TGCAGCGTTGAAGTATACGCCAATCAGCCCCAGCATTTT. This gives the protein CSVEVYANQPQHF. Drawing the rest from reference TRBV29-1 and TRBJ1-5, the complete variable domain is SAVISQKPSRDICQRGTSLTIQCQVDSQVTMMFWYRQQPGQSLTLIATANQGSEATYESGFVIDKFPISRPNLTFSTLTVSNMSPEDSSIYLCSVEVYANQPQHFGDGTRLSIL.

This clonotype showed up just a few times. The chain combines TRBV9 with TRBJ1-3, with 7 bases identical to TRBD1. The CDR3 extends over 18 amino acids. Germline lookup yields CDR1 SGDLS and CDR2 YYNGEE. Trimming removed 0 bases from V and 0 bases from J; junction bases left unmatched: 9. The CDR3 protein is CASSVEDDDRDSGNTIYF. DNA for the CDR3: TGTGCCAGCAGCGTAGAAGACGATGACAGGGACTCTGGAAACACCATATATTTT. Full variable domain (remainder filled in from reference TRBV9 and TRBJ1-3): DSGVTQTPKHLITATGQRVTLRCSPRSGDLSVYWYQQSLDQGLQFLIQYYNGEERAKGNILERFSAQQFPDLHSELNLSSLELGDSALYFCASSVEDDDRDSGNTIYFGEGSWLTVV.

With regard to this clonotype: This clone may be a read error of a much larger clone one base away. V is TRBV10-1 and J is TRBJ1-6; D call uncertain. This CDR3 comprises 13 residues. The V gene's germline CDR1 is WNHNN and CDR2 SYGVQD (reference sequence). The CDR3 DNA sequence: TGTGCCGGCAGTTACGAGCCGAATTCACCCCTCCACTTT. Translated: CAGSYEPNSPLHF.

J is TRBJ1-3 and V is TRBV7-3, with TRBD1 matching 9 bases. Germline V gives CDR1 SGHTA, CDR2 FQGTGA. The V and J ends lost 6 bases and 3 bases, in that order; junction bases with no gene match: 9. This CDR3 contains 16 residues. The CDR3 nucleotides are TGTGCCAGCAGTTACTCGGGACAGGGCCTTGGAAACACCATATATTTT. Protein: CASSYSGQGLGNTIYF.

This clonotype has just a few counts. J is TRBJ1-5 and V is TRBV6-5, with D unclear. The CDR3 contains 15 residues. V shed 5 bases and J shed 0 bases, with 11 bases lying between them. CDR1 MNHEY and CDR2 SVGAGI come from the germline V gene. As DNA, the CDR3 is TGTGCCAGCAGTGAACTGTCCTATAGCAATCAGCCCCAGCATTTT. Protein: CASSELSYSNQPQHF.

In DNA form, the CDR3 reads TGTGCCTGGGCCGGGACAGGGCTTTCACCCCTCCACTTT. Protein: CAWAGTGLSPLHF. This sequence joins TRBV2 and TRBJ1-6; 9 nucleotides align to TRBD1. CDR1 is SNHLY and CDR2 is FYNNEI in the germline V gene. The V segment lost 11 bases and the J segment 9 bases; nucleotides outside the gene matches: 8. This CDR3 contains 13 residues.

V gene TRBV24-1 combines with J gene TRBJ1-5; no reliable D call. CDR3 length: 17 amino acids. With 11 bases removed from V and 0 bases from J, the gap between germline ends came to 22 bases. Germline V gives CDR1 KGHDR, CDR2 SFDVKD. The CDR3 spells CASSPGTFPNSNQPQHF. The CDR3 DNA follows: TGTGCCAGCTCACCCGGAACCTTTCCCAATAGCAATCAGCCCCAGCATTTT.

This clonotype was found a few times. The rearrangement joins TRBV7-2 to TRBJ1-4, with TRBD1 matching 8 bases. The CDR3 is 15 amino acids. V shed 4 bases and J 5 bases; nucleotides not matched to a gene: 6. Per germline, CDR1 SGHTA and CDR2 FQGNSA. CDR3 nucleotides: TGTGCCAGCAGCTCCCAGGGACAGGAGAATGAAAAACTGTTTTTT. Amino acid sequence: CASSSQGQENEKLFF.

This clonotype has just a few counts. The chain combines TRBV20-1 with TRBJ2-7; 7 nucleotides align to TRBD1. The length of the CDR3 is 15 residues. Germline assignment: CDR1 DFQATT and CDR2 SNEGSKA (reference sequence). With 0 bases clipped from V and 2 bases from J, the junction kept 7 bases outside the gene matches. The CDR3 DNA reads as TGCAGTGCTAGAGACTCCAGGGGGTTGGCCTACGAGCAGTACTTC. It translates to CSARDSRGLAYEQYF.

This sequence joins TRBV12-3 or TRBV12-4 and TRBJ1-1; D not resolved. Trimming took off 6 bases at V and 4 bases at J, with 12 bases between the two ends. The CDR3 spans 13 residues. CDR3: CASRVTRGTEAFF. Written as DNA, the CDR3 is TGTGCCAGCAGAGTCACCCGGGGCACTGAAGCTTTCTTT.

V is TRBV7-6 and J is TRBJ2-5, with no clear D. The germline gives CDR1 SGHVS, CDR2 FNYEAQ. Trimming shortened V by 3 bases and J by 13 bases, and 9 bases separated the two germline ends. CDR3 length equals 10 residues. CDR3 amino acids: CASSFGRMYF. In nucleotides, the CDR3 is TGTGCCAGCAGCTTCGGGCGTATGTACTTC.

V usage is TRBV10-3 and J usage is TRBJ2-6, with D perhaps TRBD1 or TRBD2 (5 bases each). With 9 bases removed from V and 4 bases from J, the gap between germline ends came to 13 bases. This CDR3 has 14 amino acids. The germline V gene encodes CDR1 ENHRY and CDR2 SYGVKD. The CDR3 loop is CAILRGTGANVLTF. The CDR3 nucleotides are TGTGCCATATTGAGGGGCACCGGGGCCAACGTCCTGACTTTC.

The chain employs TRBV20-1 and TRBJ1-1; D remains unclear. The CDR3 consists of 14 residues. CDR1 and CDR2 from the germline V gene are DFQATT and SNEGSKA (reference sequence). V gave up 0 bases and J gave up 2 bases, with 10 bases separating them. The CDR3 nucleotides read TGCAGTGCTAGAGATTACGGAGGAAACACTGAAGCTTTCTTT. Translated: CSARDYGGNTEAFF.

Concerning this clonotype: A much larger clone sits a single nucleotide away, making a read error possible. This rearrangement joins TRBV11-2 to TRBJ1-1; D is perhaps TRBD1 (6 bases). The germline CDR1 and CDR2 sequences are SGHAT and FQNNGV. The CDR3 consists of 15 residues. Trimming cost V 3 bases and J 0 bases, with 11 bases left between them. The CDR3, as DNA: TGTGCCAGCAGCTTGGGGGCCAGGGTGAACACTGAAGCTTTCTTT. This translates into CASSLGARVNTEAFF.

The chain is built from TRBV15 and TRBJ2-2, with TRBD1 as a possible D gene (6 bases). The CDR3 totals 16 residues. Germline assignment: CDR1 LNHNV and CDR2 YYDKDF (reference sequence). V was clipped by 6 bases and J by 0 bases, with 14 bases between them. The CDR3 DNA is TGTGCCACCAGTCCAGACAGGAACGCGAACACCGGGGAGCTGTTTTTT. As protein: CATSPDRNANTGELFF.

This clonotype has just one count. DNA of the CDR3: TGTGCCAGCAGCCTGGGACACGATATAATGACCCAGTACTTC. Residues: CASSLGHDIMTQYF. The chain joins TRBV7-9 to TRBJ2-5; weak D call: TRBD1 (6 bases). V was cut by 5 bases and J by 7 bases, with 17 bases left in between. CDR1 is SEHNR, CDR2 FQNEAQ, per germline (reference sequence). The CDR3 totals 14 residues.

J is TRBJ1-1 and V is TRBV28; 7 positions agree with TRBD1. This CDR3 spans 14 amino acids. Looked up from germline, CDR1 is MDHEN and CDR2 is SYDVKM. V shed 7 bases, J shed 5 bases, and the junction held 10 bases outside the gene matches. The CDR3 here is CASKGGRVGTEAFF. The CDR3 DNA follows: TGTGCCAGCAAAGGGGGCCGAGTAGGAACTGAAGCTTTCTTT.

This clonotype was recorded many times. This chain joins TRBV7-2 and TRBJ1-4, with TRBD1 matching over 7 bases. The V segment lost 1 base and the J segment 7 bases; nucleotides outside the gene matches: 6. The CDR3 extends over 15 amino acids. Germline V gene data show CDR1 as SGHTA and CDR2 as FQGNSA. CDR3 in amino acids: CASSLEAGGREKLFF. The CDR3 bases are TGTGCCAGCAGCTTAGAAGCAGGGGGGCGTGAAAAACTGTTTTTT.

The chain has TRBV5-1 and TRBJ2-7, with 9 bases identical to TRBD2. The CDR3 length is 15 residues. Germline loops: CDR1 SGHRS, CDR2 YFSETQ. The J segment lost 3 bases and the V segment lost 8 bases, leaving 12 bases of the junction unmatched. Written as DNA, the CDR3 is TGCGCCAGTCAATCGGGACTAGCCCAGAGCTACGAGCAGTACTTC. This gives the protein CASQSGLAQSYEQYF.

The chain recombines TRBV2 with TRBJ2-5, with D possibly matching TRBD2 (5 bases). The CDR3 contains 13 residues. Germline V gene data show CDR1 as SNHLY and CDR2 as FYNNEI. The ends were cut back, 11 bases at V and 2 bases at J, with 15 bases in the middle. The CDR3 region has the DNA TGTGCCCTAGATGGGAGAAGTCAAGAGACCCAGTACTTC. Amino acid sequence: CALDGRSQETQYF.

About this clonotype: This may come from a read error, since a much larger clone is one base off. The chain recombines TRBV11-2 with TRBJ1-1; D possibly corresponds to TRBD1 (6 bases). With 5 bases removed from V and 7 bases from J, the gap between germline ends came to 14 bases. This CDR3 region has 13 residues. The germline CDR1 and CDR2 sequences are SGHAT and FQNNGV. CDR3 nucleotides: TGTGCCAGCAGCGAGCGGACAGTAGTTGAAGCTTTCTTT. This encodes CASSERTVVEAFF.

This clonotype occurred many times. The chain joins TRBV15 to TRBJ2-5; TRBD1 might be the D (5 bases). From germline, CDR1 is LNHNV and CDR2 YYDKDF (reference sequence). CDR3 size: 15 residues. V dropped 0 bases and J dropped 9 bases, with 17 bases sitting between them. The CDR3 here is CATSRDQNRLGAQYF. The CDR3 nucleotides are TGTGCCACCAGCAGAGATCAGAACAGGCTCGGAGCCCAGTACTTC.

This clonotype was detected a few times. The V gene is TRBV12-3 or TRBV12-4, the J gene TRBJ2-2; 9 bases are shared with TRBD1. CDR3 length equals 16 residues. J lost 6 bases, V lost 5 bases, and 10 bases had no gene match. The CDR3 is CASSVGQGVRAGELFF. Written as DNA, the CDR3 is TGTGCCAGCAGTGTGGGACAGGGCGTTAGGGCCGGGGAGCTGTTTTTT.

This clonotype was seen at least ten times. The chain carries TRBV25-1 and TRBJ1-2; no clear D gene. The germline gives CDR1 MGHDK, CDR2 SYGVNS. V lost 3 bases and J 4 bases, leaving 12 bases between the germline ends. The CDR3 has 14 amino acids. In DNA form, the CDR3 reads TGTGCCAGCAGTGATCCCGGACGGCTCTATGGCTACACCTTC. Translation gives CASSDPGRLYGYTF.

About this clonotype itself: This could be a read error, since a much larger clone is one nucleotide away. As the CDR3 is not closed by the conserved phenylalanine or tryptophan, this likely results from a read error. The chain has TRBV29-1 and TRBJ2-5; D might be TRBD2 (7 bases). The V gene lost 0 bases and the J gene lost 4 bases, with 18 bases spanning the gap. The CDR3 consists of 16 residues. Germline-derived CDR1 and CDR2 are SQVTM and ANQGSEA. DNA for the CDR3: TGCAGCGTTGAAGATCTGGGGGGGGCGCGAGGAGAGACCCAGTACTCC. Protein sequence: CSVEDLGGARGETQYS.